This TCR beta chain was observed in a study of OX40 agonist ivuxolimab in advanced cancers. About the investigation overall: Ivuxolimab, which targeted the costimulatory receptor OX40 (CD134), was an agonistic, fully human IgG2 monoclonal antibody. A male proportion of approximately 83% and a mean age of approximately 60 years, ranging from about 20 to 80, were recorded for the dose-escalation cohort. Partial responses occurred in three dose-escalation patients: two with cutaneous melanoma and one with hepatocellular carcinoma. The purpose of peripheral TCRbeta sequencing was to test whether ivuxolimab changed TCR sequence diversity and led to clonal T-cell expansion. Among the roughly 52 dose-escalation patients, about 19 had hepatocellular carcinoma, roughly 15 melanoma, 9 renal cell carcinoma and 9 head and neck cancer. Prior anti-PD-1, anti-PD-L1 or anti-CTLA-4 therapy was permitted, and less than 45% of dose-escalation patients had received checkpoint inhibitors. The paper reports the monotherapy dose-escalation portion (N ≈ 52 patients) of the phase I ivuxolimab trial. Intravenous ivuxolimab was administered to patients every 2 weeks at six dose levels: 0.01, 0.1, 0.3, 1.5, 3 and 10 mg/kg. Broad study findings and their caveats: At doses of 0.1 to 3.0 mg/kg, clonal expansion of both CD4+ and CD8+ T cells in blood was seen between baseline and week 6. Partial responders in the 0.1-3.0 mg/kg groups had among the lowest normalized peripheral clonal expansion, especially among CD8+ T cells. After ivuxolimab, expanded clones were on average more numerous among CD8+ T cells than among CD4+ T cells. Which antigens the clonally expanded peripheral T cells were specific for was not determined. Low levels of normalized T-cell clonal expansion were also seen in some nonresponding patients.

Of note for this clone: It has no known antigen specificity. Per-base quality was not reported, and no clone a single base away is much larger than it.

The trial excluded patients who had a history of autoimmune disease or who were on systemic immunosuppression. Peripheral blood for TCR sequencing was drawn from every dose cohort at baseline, at cycle 4 day 1 and at cycle 7 day 1. Samples were obtained from an open-label, multicenter, first-in-human phase I dose-escalation trial of ivuxolimab. Adults with locally advanced or metastatic melanoma, renal cell, hepatocellular, or head and neck squamous cell carcinoma were enrolled in the trial. Before TCR sequencing, CD4+ and CD8+ T cells were separately sorted from peripheral blood. Genomic DNA was isolated from the sorted cells so that the TCRbeta CDR3 region could be sequenced. The immunoSEQ Assay was used to sequence the TCRbeta CDR3 regions. This immuneACCESS table, as held by TCRdb, lists in-frame sequences with V and J called but not all clones. Of the missing ones, under half trace to an unresolved V gene in checked studies; the others have no known cause. The table for this sample lists approximately 100,000 clones; 75% to 95% of them were counted only once. The ten largest clones add up to 0.31% of the sample.

Trimming takes 4 bases off V and 3 bases off J; junction bases not matched to a gene: 11. CDR1 KGHSH and CDR2 LQKENI are derived from the germline V gene. The CDR3 has 16 amino acids, counting the end cysteine and phenylalanine. This entry keeps only the CDR3 DNA: 48 bases, framed from base 1. The receptor chain draws on TRBV18 and TRBJ2-5, and TRBD1 matches 7 of the central bases. This TCR came from an adult with an advanced solid tumor such as melanoma, head and neck, liver or kidney cancer. The material sequenced was CD4+ or CD8+ T cells sorted from blood, taken in a trial of the OX40 agonist ivuxolimab. The bases read TGTGCCAGCTCACTTACTTCGGGACAGCTAAAAGAGACCCAGTACTTC. It translates to CASSLTSGQLKETQYF.